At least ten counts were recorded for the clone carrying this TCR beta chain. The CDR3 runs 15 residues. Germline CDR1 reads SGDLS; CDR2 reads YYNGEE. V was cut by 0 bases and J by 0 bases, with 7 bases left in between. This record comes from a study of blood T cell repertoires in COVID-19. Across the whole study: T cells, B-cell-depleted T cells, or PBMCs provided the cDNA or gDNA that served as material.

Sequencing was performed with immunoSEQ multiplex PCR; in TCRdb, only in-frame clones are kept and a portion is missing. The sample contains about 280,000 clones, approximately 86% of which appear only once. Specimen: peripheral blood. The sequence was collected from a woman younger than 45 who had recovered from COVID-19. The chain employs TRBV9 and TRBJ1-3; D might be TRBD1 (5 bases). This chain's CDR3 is CASSVGQGSGNTIYF. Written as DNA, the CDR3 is TGTGCCAGCAGCGTAGGTCAGGGCTCTGGAAACACCATATATTTT.